This TCR beta chain was profiled in a study of control samples from healthy donors and cancer patients. Generated by immunoSEQ multiplex PCR, the TCRdb table keeps only in-frame clones and is missing some. The table shows fewer than 200,000 clones, with 90% to 95% occurring only once. The CDR3 consists of 16 residues. V shed 4 bases, J shed 5 bases, and the junction held 9 bases outside the gene matches. Germline V gives CDR1 SGHVS, CDR2 FQNEAQ. The clonotype comes from a man in his late teens or twenties in good health. Source material: blood. The rearrangement links TRBV7-8 to TRBJ2-1; 9 bases fit TRBD2. CDR3 sequence reads: CASSSRGGGANNEQFF. In nucleotides, the CDR3 is TGTGCCAGCAGCTCCCGCGGCGGGGGGGCCAACAATGAGCAGTTCTTC.